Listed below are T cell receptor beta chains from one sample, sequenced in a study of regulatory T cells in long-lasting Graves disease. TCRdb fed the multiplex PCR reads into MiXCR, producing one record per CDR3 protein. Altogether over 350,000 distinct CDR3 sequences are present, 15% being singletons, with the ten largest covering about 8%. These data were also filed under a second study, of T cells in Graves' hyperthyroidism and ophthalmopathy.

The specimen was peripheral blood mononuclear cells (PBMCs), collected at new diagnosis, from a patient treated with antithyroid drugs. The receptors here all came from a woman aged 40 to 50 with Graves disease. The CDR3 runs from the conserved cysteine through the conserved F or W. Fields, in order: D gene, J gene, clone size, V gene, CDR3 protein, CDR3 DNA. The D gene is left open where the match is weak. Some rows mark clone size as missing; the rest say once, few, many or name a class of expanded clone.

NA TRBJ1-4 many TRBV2 CASRGIRSEKLFF TGTGCCAGCAGAGGGATTAGGAGTGAAAAACTGTTTTTT
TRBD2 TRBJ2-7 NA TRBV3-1 CASSQGLAGDSYEQYF TGTGCCAGCAGCCAAGGGCTAGCGGGAGACTCCTACGAGCAGTACTTC
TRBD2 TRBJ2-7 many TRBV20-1 CSASSGSGYEQYF TGCAGTGCTTCTAGCGGGAGTGGGTACGAGCAGTACTTC
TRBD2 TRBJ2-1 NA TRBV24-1 CATNEVPNASGNSHEQFF TGTGCCACCAATGAGGTACCGAATGCTAGCGGGAATAGCCATGAGCAGTTCTTC
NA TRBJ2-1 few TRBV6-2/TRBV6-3 CASSYRKNNEQFF TGTGCCAGCAGTTATCGCAAAAACAATGAGCAGTTCTTC
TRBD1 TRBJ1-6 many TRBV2 CASSEAQGHYSPLHF TGTGCCAGCAGTGAAGCACAGGGGCACTATTCACCCCTCCACTTT
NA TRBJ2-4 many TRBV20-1 CSAIRDPTKNIQYF TGCAGTGCTATCAGAGATCCCACCAAAAACATTCAGTACTTC
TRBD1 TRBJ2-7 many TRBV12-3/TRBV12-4 CASSSSTGGGYEQYF TGTGCCAGCAGTTCCTCGACAGGGGGGGGCTACGAGCAGTACTTC
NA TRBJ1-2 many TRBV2 CASTENYGYTF TGTGCCAGCACTGAAAACTATGGCTACACCTTC
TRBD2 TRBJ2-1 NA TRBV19 CASSITGGGGEQFF TGTGCCAGTAGTATTACGGGGGGGGGCGGTGAGCAGTTCTTC
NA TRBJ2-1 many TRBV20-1 CSATWGLGYTYNEQFF TGCAGTGCAACCTGGGGGCTAGGGTATACTTACAATGAGCAGTTCTTC
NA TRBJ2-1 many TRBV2 CASRVMDHYNEQFF TGTGCCAGCAGGGTTATGGACCATTACAATGAGCAGTTCTTC
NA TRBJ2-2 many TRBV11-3 CASSLRADTGELFF TGTGCCAGCAGCTTACGAGCAGACACCGGGGAGCTGTTTTTT
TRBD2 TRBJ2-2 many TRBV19 CASIHLGLAGGPNTGELFF TGTGCCAGTATCCACCTGGGACTAGCGGGAGGGCCAAACACCGGGGAGCTGTTTTTT
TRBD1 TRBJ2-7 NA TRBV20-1 CSASPPGGESYEQYF TGCAGTGCTAGCCCCCCAGGGGGCGAGTCCTACGAGCAGTACTTC
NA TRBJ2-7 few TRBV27 CASSPSWGSPYEQYF TGTGCCAGCAGTCCTTCATGGGGATCTCCCTACGAGCAGTACTTC
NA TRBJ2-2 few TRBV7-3 CASSRPGGRLFF TGTGCCAGCAGCCGCCCAGGGGGGCGGCTGTTTTTT
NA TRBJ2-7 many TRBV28 CASSSTFGEPSYEQYF TGTGCCAGCAGTTCCACATTCGGGGAGCCATCCTACGAGCAGTACTTC
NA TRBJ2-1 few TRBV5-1 CASSLLPRVRSYNEQFF TGCGCCAGCAGCTTACTACCCAGGGTTCGCTCCTACAATGAGCAGTTCTTC